This T cell receptor (beta chain) is drawn from a study of OX40 agonist ivuxolimab in advanced cancers. Background on the study: The patients got ivuxolimab, which is an agonistic anti-OX40 (CD134) antibody. Mean age roughly 65 years, range about 23 to 80; nearly 85% male. Patients with prior anti-PD-1, anti-PD-L1 or anti-CTLA-4 therapy were eligible; roughly 40% had some. Study-level results: There was clonal expansion of CD4+ and CD8+ blood T cells by week 6 at 0.1 to 3.0 mg/kg.

This table comes from immunoSEQ multiplex PCR, and its TCRdb copy is limited to in-frame clones, with some not included. This table holds 50,000 to 80,000 clones, around 84% found once. Germline V lookup: CDR1 SSHAT, CDR2 FNYEAQ (reference sequence). This CDR3 has 14 amino acids. A word on this clone: What it recognizes is unknown. One end of the junction varies from germline; a read error may be responsible.

The TCR sequence derives from an adult with an advanced solid tumor such as melanoma, head and neck, liver or kidney cancer. Sequenced here: CD4+ or CD8+ T cells sorted from blood, sampled in a trial of the OX40 agonist ivuxolimab. This chain joins TRBV7-7 and TRBJ2-1; D is uncertain. As DNA, the CDR3 is TGTGCTAGCAGCTTAGAGTTGAGTGGCGATGAGCAGTTCTTC. Its translation is CASSLELSGDEQFF. The whole variable domain, filled in from reference TRBV7-7 and TRBJ2-1, reads GAGVSQSPRYKVTKRGQDVTLRCDPISSHATLYWYQQALGQGPEFLTYFNYEAQPDKSGLPSDRFSAERPEGSISTLTIQRTEQRDSAMYRCASSLELSGDEQFFGPGTRLTVL.